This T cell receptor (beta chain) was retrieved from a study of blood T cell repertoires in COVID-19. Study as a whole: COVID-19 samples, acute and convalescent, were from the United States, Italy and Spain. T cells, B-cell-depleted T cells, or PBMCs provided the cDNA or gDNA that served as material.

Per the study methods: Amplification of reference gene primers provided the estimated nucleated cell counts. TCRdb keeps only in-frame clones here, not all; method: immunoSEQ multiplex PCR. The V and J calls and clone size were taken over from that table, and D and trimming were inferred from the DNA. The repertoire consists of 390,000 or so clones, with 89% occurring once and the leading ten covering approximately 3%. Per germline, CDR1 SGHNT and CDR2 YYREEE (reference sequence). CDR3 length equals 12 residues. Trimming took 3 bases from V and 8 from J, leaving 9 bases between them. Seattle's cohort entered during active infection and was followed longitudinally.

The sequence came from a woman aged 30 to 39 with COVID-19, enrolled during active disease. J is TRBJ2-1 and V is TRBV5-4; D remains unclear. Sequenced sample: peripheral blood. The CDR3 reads CASSSSGYEQFF. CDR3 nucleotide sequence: TGTGCCAGCAGCTCTTCGGGTTATGAGCAGTTCTTC.